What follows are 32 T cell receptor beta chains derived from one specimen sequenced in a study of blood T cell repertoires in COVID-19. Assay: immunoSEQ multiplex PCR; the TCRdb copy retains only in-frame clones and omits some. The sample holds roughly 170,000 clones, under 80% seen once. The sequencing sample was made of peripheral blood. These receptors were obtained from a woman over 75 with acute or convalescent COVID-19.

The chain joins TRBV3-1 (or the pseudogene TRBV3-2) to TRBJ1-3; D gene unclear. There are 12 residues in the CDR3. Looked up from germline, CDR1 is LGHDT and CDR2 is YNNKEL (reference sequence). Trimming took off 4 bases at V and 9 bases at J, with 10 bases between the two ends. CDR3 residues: CASSPRSGTIYF. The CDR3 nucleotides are TGTGCCAGCAGCCCGCGTTCTGGCACCATATATTTT.

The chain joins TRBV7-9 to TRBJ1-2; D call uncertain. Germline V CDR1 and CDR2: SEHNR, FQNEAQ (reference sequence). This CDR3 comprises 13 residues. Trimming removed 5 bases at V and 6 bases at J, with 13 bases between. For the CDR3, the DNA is TGTGCCAGCAGCCAGGACTTTTTCCATGGCTACACCTTC. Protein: CASSQDFFHGYTF.

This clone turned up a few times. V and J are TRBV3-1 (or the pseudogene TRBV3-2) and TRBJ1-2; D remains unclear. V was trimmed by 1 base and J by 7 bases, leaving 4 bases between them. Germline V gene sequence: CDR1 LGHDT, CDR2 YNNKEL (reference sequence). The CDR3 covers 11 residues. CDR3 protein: CASSQGSGYTF. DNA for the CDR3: TGTGCCAGCAGCCAAGGTAGTGGCTACACCTTC.

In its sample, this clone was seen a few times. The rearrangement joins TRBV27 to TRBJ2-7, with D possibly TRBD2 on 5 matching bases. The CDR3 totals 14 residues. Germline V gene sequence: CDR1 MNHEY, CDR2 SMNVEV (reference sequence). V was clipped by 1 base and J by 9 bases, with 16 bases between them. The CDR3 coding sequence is TGTGCCAGCAGTTTATGGGAAGGGAAGCGGAGGCAGTACTTC. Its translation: CASSLWEGKRRQYF.

The CDR3 protein is CASSQDWREGSYRTDTQYF. DNA for the CDR3: TGTGCCAGCAGCCAAGATTGGCGGGAGGGTTCGTACCGCACAGATACGCAGTATTTT. This chain connects TRBV4-2 to TRBJ2-3; 9 nucleotides align to TRBD2. The CDR3 sequence is 19 residues long. The germline V gene encodes CDR1 LGHNA and CDR2 YNFKEQ. V lost 0 bases to trimming and J lost 1 base; unmatched junction nucleotides: 11.

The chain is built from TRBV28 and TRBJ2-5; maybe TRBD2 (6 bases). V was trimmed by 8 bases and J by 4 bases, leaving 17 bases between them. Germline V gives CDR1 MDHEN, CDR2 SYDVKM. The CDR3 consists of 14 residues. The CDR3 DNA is TGTGCCAGCCATCCCCGGGGGATTCCAGAGACCCAGTACTTC. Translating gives CASHPRGIPETQYF.

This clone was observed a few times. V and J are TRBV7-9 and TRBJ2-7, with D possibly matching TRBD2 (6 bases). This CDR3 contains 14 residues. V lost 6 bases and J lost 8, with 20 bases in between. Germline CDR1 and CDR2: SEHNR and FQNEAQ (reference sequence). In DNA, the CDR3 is TGTGCCAGCAGACCCCGTGGGCAGGGACTCCAGCAGTACTTC. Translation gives CASRPRGQGLQQYF.

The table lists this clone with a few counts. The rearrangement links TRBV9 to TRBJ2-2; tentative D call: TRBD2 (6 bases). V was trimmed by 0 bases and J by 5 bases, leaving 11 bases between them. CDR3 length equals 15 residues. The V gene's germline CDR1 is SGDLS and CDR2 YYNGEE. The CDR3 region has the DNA TGTGCCAGCAGCGTAGGAGTAGCGGAAACCGGGGAGCTGTTTTTT. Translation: CASSVGVAETGELFF.

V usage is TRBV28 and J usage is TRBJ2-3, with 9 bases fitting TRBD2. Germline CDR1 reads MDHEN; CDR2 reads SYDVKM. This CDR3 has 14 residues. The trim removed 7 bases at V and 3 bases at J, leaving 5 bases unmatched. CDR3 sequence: CASTAGGGTDTQYF. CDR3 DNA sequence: TGTGCCAGCACGGCGGGAGGGGGGACAGATACGCAGTATTTT.

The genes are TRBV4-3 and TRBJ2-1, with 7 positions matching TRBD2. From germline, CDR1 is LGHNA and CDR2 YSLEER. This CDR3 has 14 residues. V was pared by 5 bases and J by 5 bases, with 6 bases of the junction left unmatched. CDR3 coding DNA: TGCGCCAGCAGCTTCGGACTAGGGGACAATGAGCAGTTCTTC. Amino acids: CASSFGLGDNEQFF.

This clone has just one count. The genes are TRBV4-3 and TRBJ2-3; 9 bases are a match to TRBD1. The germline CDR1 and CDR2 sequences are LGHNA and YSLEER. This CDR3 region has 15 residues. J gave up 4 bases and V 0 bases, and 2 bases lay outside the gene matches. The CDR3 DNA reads TGCGCCAGCAGCCAAGAGCACAGGGGGCCAGATACGCAGTATTTT. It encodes CASSQEHRGPDTQYF.

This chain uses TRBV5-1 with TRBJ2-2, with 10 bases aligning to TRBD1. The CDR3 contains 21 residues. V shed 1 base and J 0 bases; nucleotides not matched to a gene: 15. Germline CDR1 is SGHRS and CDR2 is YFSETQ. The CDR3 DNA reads TGCGCCAGCAGCTTGATTAATGCTCCGGGACAGGGGCCCGCGAACACCGGGGAGCTGTTTTTT. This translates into CASSLINAPGQGPANTGELFF.

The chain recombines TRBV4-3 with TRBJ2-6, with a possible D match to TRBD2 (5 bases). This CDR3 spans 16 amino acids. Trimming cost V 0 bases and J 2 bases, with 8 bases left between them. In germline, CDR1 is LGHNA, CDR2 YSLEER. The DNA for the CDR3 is TGCGCCAGCAGCCAAGATGAGGGCACTGGGGCCAACGTCCTGACTTTC. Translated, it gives CASSQDEGTGANVLTF.

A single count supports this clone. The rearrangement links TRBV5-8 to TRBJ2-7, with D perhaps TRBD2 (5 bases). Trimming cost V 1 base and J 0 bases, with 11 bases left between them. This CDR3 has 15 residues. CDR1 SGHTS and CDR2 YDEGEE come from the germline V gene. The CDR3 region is CASSLIVGNSYEQYF. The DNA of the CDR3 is TGTGCCAGCAGCTTGATTGTCGGGAACTCCTACGAGCAGTACTTC.

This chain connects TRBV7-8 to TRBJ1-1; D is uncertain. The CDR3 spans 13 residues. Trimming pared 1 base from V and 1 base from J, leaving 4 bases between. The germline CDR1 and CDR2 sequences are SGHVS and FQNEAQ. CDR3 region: CASSLGRNTEAFF. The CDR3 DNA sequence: TGTGCCAGCAGCTTAGGGAGGAACACTGAAGCTTTCTTT.

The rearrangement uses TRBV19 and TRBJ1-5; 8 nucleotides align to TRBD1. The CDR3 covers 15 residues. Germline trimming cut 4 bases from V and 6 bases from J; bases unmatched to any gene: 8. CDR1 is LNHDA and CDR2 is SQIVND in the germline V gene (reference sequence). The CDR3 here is CASSTGQGRAQPQHF. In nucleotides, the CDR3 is TGTGCCAGTAGTACCGGACAGGGCCGAGCTCAGCCCCAGCATTTT. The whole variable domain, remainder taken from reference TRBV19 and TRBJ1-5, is DGGITQSPKYLFRKEGQNVTLSCEQNLNHDAMYWYRQDPGQGLRLIYYSQIVNDFQKGDIAEGYSVSREKKESFPLTVTSAQKNPTAFYLCASSTGQGRAQPQHFGDGTRLSIL.

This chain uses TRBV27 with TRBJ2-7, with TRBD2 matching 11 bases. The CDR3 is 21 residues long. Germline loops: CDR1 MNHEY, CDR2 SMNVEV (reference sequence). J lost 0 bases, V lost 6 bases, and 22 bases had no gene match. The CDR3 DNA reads TGTGCCAGCAGGACCACAGGGGGCTTAGGACTAGCGGGTCTAAGCTCCTACGAGCAGTACTTC. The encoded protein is CASRTTGGLGLAGLSSYEQYF.

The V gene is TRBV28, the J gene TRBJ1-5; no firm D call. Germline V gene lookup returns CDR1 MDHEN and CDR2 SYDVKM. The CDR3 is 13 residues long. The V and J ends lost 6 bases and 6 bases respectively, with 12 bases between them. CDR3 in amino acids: CASSVLRGQPQHF. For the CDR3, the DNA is TGTGCCAGCAGCGTGTTACGGGGTCAGCCCCAGCATTTT.

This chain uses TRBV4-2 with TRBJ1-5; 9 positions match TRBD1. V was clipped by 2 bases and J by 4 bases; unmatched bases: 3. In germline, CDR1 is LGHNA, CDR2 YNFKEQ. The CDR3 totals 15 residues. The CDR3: CASSQFGTGNQPQHF. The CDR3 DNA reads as TGTGCCAGCAGCCAATTTGGGACAGGGAATCAGCCCCAGCATTTT.

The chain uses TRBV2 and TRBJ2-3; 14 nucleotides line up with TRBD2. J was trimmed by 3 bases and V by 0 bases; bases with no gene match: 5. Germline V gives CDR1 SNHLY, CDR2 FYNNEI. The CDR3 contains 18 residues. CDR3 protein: CASSEAATSGRGTDTQYF. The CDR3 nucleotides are TGTGCCAGCAGTGAAGCGGCGACTAGCGGGAGGGGGACAGATACGCAGTATTTT. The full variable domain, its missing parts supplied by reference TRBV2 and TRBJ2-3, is EPEVTQTPSHQVTQMGQEVILRCVPISNHLYFYWYRQILGQKVEFLVSFYNNEISEKSEIFDDQFSVERPDGSNFTLKIRSTKLEDSAMYFCASSEAATSGRGTDTQYFGPGTRLTVL.

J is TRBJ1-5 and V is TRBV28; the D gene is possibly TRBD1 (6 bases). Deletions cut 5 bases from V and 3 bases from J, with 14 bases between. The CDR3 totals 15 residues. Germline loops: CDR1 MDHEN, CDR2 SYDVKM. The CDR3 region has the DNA TGTGCCAGCAGTAGGGGGAGGGCCTTCAATCAGCCCCAGCATTTT. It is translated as CASSRGRAFNQPQHF.

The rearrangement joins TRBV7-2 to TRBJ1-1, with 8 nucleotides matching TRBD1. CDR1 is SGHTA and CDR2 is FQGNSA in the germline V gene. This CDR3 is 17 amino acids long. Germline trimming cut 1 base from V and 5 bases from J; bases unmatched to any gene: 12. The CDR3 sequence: CASSLEVGYRGWTEAFF. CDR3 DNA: TGTGCCAGCAGCTTAGAGGTTGGGTACAGGGGGTGGACTGAAGCTTTCTTT.

The CDR3 nucleotides read TGTGCCAGCAGTGGGGGACAGTTGGAGGGAAACACCATATATTTT. Translated, it gives CASSGGQLEGNTIYF. The chain employs TRBV28 and TRBJ1-3; TRBD1 matches at 7 bases. V trimming: 5 bases; J trimming: 4 bases; junction bases outside the gene matches: 8. This CDR3 contains 15 residues. Germline CDR1 and CDR2: MDHEN and SYDVKM.

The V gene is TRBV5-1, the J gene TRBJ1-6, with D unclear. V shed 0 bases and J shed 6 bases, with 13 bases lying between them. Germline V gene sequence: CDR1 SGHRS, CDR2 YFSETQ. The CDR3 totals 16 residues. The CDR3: CASSLARRQANSPLHF. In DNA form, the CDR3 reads TGCGCCAGCAGCTTGGCCCGTAGGCAGGCTAATTCACCCCTCCACTTT.

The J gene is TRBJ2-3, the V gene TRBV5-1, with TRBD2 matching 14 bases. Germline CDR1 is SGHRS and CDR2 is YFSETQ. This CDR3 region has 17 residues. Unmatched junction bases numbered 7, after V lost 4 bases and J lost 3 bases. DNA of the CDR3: TGCGCCAGCAGCCCGGGACTAGCGGGAGAGAGGACAGATACGCAGTATTTT. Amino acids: CASSPGLAGERTDTQYF.

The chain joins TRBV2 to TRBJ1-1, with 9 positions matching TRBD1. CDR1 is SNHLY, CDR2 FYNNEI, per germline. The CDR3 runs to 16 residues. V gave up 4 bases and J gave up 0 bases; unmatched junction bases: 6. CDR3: CASSGPGQGMNTEAFF. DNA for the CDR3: TGTGCCAGCAGTGGACCGGGACAGGGTATGAACACTGAAGCTTTCTTT.

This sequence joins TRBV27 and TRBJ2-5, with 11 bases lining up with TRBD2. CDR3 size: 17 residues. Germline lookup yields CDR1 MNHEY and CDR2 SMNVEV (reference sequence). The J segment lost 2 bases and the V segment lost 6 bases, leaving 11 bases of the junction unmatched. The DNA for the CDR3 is TGTGCCAGCAGCCGAAGACTAGCGGGAAGCTTACAAGAGACCCAGTACTTC. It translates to CASSRRLAGSLQETQYF.

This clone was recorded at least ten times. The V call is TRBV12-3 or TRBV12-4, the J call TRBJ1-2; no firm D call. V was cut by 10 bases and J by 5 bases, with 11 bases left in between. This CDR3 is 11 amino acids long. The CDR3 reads CATRLGYGYTF. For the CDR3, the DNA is TGTGCCACCAGACTCGGGTATGGCTACACCTTC.

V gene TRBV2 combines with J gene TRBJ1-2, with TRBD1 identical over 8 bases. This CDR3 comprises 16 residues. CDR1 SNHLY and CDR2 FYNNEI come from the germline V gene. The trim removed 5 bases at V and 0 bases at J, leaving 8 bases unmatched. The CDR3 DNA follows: TGTGCCAGCAGTAGCACAGGGGGGACAACTAACTATGGCTACACCTTC. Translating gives CASSSTGGTTNYGYTF. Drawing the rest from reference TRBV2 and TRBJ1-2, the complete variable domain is EPEVTQTPSHQVTQMGQEVILRCVPISNHLYFYWYRQILGQKVEFLVSFYNNEISEKSEIFDDQFSVERPDGSNFTLKIRSTKLEDSAMYFCASSSTGGTTNYGYTFGSGTRLTVV.

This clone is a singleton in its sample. The CDR3 loop reads CASSQGQGSNQPQHF. In nucleotides, the CDR3 is TGTGCCAGCAGTCAGGGACAGGGAAGCAATCAGCCCCAGCATTTT. This rearrangement joins TRBV27 to TRBJ1-5; 9 bases are shared with TRBD1. Germline CDR1 and CDR2: MNHEY and SMNVEV (reference sequence). V shed 5 bases, J shed 1 base, and the junction held 3 bases outside the gene matches. The CDR3 length is 15 residues.

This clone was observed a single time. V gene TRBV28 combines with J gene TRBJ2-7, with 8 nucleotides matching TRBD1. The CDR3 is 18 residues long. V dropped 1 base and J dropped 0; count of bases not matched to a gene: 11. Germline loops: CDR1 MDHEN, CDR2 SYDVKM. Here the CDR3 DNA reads TGTGCCAGCAGTTTATTAGTCCCCGGACAGGGCAGCTCCTACGAGCAGTACTTC. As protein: CASSLLVPGQGSSYEQYF.

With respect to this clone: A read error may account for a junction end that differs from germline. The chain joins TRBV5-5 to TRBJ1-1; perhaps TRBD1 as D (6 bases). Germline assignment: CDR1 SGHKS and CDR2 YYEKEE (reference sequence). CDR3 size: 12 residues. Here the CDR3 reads CASSWSGTYSTF. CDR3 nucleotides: TGTGCCAGCAGCTGGTCCGGGACATATAGTACATTT.